The present T cell receptor beta chain was sequenced within a study of T cells in Graves' hyperthyroidism and ophthalmopathy. Points on this clonotype: Its specificity is unknown.

It was RNA transcripts that yielded the amplified TCR beta CDR3 regions. HTBI primers were employed in a first-round RT-PCR of the TCR CDR3. A single record per CDR3 protein comes from TCRdb applying MiXCR to the multiplex PCR reads. The top ten hold under 9.5% of the sample, which has roughly 750,000 distinct CDR3 sequences, around 15% seen once. V dropped 2 bases and J dropped 1 base, with 19 bases sitting between them. The CDR3 extends over 17 amino acids. Germline lookup yields CDR1 DFQATT and CDR2 SNEGSKA (reference sequence). Findings and limits, study-wide: Separation of ophthalmopathy from stable hyperthyroidism was achieved by a 13 V-J model.

This clonotype was obtained from a man younger than 30 with Graves' hyperthyroidism. The sample taken for sequencing was blood. The rearrangement uses TRBV20-1 and TRBJ2-3, with D possibly matching TRBD2 (5 bases). The CDR3 region is CSARYLRVLRGTDTQYF. The CDR3 bases are TGCAGTGCTAGATACCTGCGGGTGTTAAGGGGCACAGATACGCAGTATTTT.